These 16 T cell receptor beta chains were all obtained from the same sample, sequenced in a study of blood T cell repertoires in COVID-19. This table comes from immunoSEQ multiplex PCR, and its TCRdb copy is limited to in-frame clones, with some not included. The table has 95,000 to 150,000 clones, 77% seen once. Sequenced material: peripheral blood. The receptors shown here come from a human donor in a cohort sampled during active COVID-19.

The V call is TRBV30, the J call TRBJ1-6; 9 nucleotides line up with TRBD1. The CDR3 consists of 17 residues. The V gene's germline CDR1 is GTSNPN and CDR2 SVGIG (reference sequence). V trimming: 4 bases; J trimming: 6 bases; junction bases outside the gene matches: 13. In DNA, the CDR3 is TGTGCCTGGACCTTTCCCGGGACAGGGCTCCGTAATTCACCCCTCCACTTT. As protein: CAWTFPGTGLRNSPLHF.

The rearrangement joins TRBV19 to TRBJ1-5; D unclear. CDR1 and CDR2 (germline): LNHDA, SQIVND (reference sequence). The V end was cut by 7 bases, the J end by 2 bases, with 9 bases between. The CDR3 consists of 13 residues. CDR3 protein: CASTAGGNQPQHF. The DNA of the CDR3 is TGTGCCAGTACAGCCGGGGGCAATCAGCCCCAGCATTTT.

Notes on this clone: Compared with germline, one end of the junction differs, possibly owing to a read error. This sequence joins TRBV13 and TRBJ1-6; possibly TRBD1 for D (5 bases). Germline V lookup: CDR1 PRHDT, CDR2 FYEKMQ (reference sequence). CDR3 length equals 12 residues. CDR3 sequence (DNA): TGTGCCAGCAGCTTCGGGGGGTCACTCCTCCACTTT. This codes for CASSFGGSLLHF. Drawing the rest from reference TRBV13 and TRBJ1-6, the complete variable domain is AAGVIQSPRHLIKEKRETATLKCYPIPRHDTVYWYQQGPGQDPQFLISFYEKMQSDKGSIPDRFSAQQFSDYHSELNMSSLELGDSALYFCASSFGGSLLHFGNGTRLTVT.

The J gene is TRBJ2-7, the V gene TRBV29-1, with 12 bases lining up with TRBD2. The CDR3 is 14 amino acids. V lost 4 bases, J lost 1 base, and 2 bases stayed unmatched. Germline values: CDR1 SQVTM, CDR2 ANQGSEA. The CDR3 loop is CSVGLAGESYEQYF. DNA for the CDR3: TGCAGCGTTGGACTAGCGGGAGAGTCCTACGAGCAGTACTTC.

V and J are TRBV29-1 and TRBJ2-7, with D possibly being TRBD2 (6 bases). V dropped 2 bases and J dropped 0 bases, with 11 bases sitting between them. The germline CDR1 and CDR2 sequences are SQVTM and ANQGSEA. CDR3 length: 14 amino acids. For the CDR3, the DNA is TGCAGCGTTGAAAGGGACGGGAGCTCCTACGAGCAGTACTTC. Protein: CSVERDGSSYEQYF.

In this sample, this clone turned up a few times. Here the CDR3 DNA reads TGTGCCAGCAGTACGCCAGGACAGTATGGCTACACCTTC. Its protein is CASSTPGQYGYTF. The rearrangement joins TRBV25-1 to TRBJ1-2; TRBD1 might be the D (6 bases). This CDR3 has 13 residues. The germline CDR1 and CDR2 sequences are MGHDK and SYGVNS. The V end was cut by 5 bases, the J end by 5 bases, with 12 bases between.

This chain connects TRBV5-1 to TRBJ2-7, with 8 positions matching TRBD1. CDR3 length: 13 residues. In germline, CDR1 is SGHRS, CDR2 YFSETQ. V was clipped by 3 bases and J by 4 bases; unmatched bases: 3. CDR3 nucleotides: TGCGCCAGCAGCTCGGACAGGGTGTACGAGCAGTACTTC. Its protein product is CASSSDRVYEQYF.

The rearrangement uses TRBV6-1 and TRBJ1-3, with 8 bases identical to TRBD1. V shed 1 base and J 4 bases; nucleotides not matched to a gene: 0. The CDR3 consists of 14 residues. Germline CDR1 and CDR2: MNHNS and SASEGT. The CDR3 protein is CASSEGTGGNTIYF. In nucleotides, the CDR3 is TGTGCCAGCAGTGAAGGGACAGGGGGAAACACCATATATTTT.

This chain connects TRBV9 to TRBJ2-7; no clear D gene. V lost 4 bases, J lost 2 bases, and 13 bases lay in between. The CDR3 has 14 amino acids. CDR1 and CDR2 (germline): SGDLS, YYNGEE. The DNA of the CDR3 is TGTGCCAGCAGCTCCCCGAACAGCCCCTACGAGCAGTACTTC. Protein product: CASSSPNSPYEQYF. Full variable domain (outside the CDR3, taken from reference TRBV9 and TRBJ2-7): DSGVTQTPKHLITATGQRVTLRCSPRSGDLSVYWYQQSLDQGLQFLIQYYNGEERAKGNILERFSAQQFPDLHSELNLSSLELGDSALYFCASSSPNSPYEQYFGPGTRLTVT.

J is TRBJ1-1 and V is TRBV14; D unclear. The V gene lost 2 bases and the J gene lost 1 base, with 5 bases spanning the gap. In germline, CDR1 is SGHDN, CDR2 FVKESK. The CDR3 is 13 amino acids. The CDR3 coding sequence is TGTGCCAGCAGCCAACAGGCGAACACTGAAGCTTTCTTT. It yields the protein CASSQQANTEAFF.

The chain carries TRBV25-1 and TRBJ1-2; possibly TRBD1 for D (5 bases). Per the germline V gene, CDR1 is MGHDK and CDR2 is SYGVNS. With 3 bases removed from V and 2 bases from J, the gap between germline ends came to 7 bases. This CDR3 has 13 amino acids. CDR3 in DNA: TGTGCCAGCAGTGACAGGGTAAACTATGGCTACACCTTC. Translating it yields CASSDRVNYGYTF.

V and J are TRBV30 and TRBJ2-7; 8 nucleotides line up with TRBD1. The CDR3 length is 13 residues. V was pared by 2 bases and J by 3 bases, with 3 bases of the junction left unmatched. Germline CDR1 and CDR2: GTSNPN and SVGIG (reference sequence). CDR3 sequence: CAWSIGQGYEQYF. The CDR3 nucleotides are TGTGCCTGGAGTATAGGACAGGGCTACGAGCAGTACTTC.

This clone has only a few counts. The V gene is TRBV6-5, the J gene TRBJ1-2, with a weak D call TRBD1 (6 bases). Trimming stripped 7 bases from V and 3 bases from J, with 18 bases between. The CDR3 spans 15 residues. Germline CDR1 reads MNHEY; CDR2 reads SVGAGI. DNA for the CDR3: TGTGCCAGCACCATGAGGGGGGGGGCTGACTATGGCTACACCTTC. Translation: CASTMRGGADYGYTF.

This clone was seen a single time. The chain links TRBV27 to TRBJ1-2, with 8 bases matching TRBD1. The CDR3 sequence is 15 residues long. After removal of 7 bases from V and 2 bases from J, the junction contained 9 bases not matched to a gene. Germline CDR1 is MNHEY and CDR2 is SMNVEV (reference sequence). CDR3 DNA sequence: TGTGCCAGCACCAATAAAGGACAGGGCAACTATGGCTACACCTTC. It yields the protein CASTNKGQGNYGYTF.

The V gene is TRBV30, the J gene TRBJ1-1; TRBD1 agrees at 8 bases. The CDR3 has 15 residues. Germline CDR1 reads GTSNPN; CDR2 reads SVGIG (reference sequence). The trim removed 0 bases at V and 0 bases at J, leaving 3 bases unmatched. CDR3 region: CAWSVGTGMNTEAFF. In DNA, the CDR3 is TGTGCCTGGAGTGTGGGGACAGGTATGAACACTGAAGCTTTCTTT.

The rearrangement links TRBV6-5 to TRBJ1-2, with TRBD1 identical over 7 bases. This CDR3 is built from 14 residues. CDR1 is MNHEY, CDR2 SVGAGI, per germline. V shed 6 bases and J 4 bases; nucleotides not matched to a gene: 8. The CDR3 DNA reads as TGTGCCAGCAGGAGACAGGGCTCGGGCTATGGCTACACCTTC. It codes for CASRRQGSGYGYTF.